This T cell receptor beta chain was obtained from a study of cytomegalovirus exposure and HLA in healthy donors. The study, taken as a whole, reports: Later analysis demonstrated an association between a missense DCLRE1C variant and TCR beta V- and J-gene trimming. Later work found most CMV-associated TCR beta chains apparently HLA-restricted. Analyses of presence and absence presupposed an approximately uniform sequencing depth across donors. About 87% or about 30% of the time was how often most TCR beta V segments were productive, according to an earlier analysis.

Trimming at V came to 5 bases and at J to 5 bases, leaving 3 bases not matched to a gene. The CDR3 covers 14 residues. CDR1 and CDR2 from the germline V gene are WSHSY and SAAADI. With regard to this clone: What it binds is unknown.

Primers included in the PCR were 60 Vbeta and 13 Jbeta primers. Libraries were prepared by immunoSEQ multiplex PCR; TCRdb keeps only in-frame clonotypes and omits some of them. Here the sample spans 55,000 to 80,000 clones, around 80% being singletons. Sequenced input: PBMCs. The V call is TRBV10-2, the J call TRBJ1-2, with 12 bases lining up with TRBD1. The source is a man in his forties or fifties in good health and CMV-seronegative. The CDR3 DNA reads TGCGCCAGCAGTCCGGGACAGGGGGCGTATGGCTACACCTTC. Encoded protein: CASSPGQGAYGYTF.